This entry is about one TCR beta chain. The data derive from a study of T cells in Graves' hyperthyroidism and ophthalmopathy. Study-wide context: Staff took peripheral blood when the initial diagnosis was made, before any treatment began.

The TCR beta CDR3 regions underwent amplification using RNA transcripts as the source. The primer set for the first-round RT-PCR of the TCR CDR3 was HTBI. TCRdb reanalysed the multiplex PCR reads using MiXCR and keeps one entry per CDR3 protein. The data hold around 300,000 distinct CDR3 sequences, with about 19% observed a single time. Germline CDR1 is DFQATT and CDR2 is SNEGSKA (reference sequence). Trimming removed 3 bases from V and 1 base from J, with 22 bases in between. The CDR3 length is 17 residues. Disease lasting under 3 months, a NOSPECS grade of at least 4, and a Clinical Activity Score of at least 3 were features of the ophthalmopathy patients. Each diagnosis drew on symptoms, thyroxine, TRAb, thyroid ultrasound and orbital computed tomography findings.

Input material: blood. The sequence was collected from a man aged 45-60 years with Graves' ophthalmopathy. The J gene is TRBJ2-7, the V gene TRBV20-1; either TRBD1 or TRBD2 may supply D (6 bases each). The CDR3 sequence is CSARPKSQGGGSYEQYF. The CDR3 nucleotides are TGCAGTGCTAGGCCAAAGTCCCAAGGAGGGGGGTCCTACGAGCAGTACTTC.